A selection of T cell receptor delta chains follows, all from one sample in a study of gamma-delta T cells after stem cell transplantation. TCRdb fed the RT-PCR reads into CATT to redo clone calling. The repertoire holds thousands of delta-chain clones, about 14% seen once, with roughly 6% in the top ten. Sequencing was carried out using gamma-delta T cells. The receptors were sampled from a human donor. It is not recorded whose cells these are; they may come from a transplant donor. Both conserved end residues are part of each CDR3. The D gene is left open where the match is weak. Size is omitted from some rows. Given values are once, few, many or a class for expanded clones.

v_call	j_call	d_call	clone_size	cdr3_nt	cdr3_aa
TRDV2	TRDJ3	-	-	TGTGCCTGTGACACCGGTGGGATCCACCTTAGCTCCTGGGACACCCGACAGATGTTTTTC	CACDTGGIHLSSWDTRQMFF
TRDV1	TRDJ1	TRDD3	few	TGTGCTCTTGGGGAACTTAGGCGCGAACCCGAGAAGTCTCCTAAACTGGGGGGCTGCGATAAACTCATCTTT	CALGELRREPEKSPKLGGCDKLIF
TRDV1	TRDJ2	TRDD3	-	TGTGCTCTTGGGGGCTTCCTTCCCTGGGGGATACAAGCTTTGACAGCACAACTCTTCTTT	CALGGFLPWGIQALTAQLFF
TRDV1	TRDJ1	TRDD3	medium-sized	TGTGCTCTTGGGGGACCCCCGCGCCAGATCGGTGTTGGGGGATACGCGGGACTCATCTTT	CALGGPPRQIGVGGYAGLIF
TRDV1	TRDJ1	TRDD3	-	TGTGCTCTTGGGGCCGGGCCACCCGTACTGGGGGACGGGGACACCGATAAACTCATCTTT	CALGAGPPVLGDGDTDKLIF
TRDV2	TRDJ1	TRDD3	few	TGTGCCTGTGAAAACTGGGGGACCCAATACACCGATAAACTCATCTTT	CACENWGTQYTDKLIF
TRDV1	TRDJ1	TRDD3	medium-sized	TGTGCTCTTGGGGATCAGGGATACGGTCTGTACACCGATAAACTCATCTTT	CALGDQGYGLYTDKLIF
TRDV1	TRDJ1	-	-	TGTGCTCTTGGGGAATGGATGGGCTATTCCTTCCCGTCACATAAACTCATCTTT	CALGEWMGYSFPSHKLIF
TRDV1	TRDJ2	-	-	TGTGCTCTTGGGGGAAAACTTTGGGGCGAATTGACAGCACAACTCTTCTTT	CALGGKLWGELTAQLFF
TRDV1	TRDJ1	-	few	TGTGCTCTTGGGGGACTTCCTACTCGGGGGATAAAGAACGACACCGATAAACTCATCTTT	CALGGLPTRGIKNDTDKLIF
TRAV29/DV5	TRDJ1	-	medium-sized	TGTGCAGCAAGCGAATCTTCTCACTCGTCCGATAAACTCATCTTT	CAASESSHSSDKLIF
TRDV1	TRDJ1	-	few	TGCGCTCTTGGGGAATCCACTGGGAGCTACGATAAACTCATCTTT	CALGESTGSYDKLIF
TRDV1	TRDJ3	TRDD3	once	TGTGCTCTTGGGACCCGGCGGGGGATAGGACCCTGGGACACCCGACAGATGTTTTTC	CALGTRRGIGPWDTRQMFF
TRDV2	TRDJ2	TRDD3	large	TGTGCCTGTGAAATAGTATGGGGGATACAACAACTCTTCTTT	CACEIVWGIQQLFF
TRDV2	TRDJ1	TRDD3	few	TGTGCCTGTGACACCGGGGGATATCCCGATAAACTCATCTTT	CACDTGGYPDKLIF
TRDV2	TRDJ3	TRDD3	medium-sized	TGTGCCTGTGACTCCCTACTGGGGGATACCTGGGACACCCGACAGATGTTTTTC	CACDSLLGDTWDTRQMFF